The rows below give T cell receptor beta chains drawn from one sample of a study of shared clonotypes between healthy human individuals. Profiling relied on immunoSEQ multiplex PCR, and the TCRdb table lists in-frame clones only, not all of them. The table shows some 2,400,000 clones, with 95% occurring only once. Sample: naive CD4+ T cells sorted from blood. Source of these receptors: a man aged 18 to 29 in good health. CDR3s include the opening cysteine and the closing phenylalanine or tryptophan. The D gene is left open where the match is weak. Where a row states a size, it is once, few, many or the class of an expanded clone; other rows omit it.

.,TRBJ2-7,TRBD2,TRBV2,CASRRSGGVDEQYF,TGTGCCAGCCGACGAAGCGGGGGGGTAGACGAGCAGTACTTC
.,TRBJ2-3,TRBD2,TRBV5-8,CASSLAGLASDTQYF,TGTGCCAGCAGCTTGGCGGGACTAGCTTCAGATACGCAGTATTTT
.,TRBJ2-7,.,TRBV7-9,CASSSQGFYEQYF,TGTGCCAGCAGCTCTCAGGGTTTCTACGAGCAGTACTTC
.,TRBJ2-2,.,TRBV10-3,CAISGPGTGELFF,TGTGCCATCAGTGGGCCGGGCACCGGGGAGCTGTTTTTT
.,TRBJ2-7,.,TRBV20-1,CSARDSGEQYF,TGCAGTGCTAGAGATAGTGGGGAGCAGTACTTC
.,TRBJ2-1,TRBD2,TRBV30,CAWSVSSGGAPEQFF,TGTGCCTGGAGTGTATCTAGCGGGGGGGCCCCGGAGCAGTTCTTC
.,TRBJ1-1,.,TRBV2,CASSDSVTEAFF,TGTGCCAGCAGTGATAGTGTAACTGAAGCTTTCTTT
.,TRBJ2-3,TRBD2,TRBV7-2,CASSGPSGRPLTDTQYF,TGTGCCAGCAGCGGGCCTAGCGGTCGCCCTCTCACAGATACGCAGTATTTT
.,TRBJ2-1,.,TRBV2,CASSVRDSHNEQFF,TGTGCCAGCAGTGTGCGGGACTCCCACAATGAGCAGTTCTTC
.,TRBJ2-7,.,TRBV5-1,CASSIAQSYEQYF,TGCGCCAGCAGCATCGCCCAATCCTACGAGCAGTACTTC
.,TRBJ1-5,.,TRBV6-1,CASSEALPFRQPQHF,TGTGCCAGCAGTGAAGCGCTTCCCTTTCGTCAGCCCCAGCATTTT
.,TRBJ1-4,TRBD1,TRBV6-1,CASRPGQTNEKLFF,TGTGCCAGCAGACCGGGACAGACGAATGAAAAACTGTTTTTT
.,TRBJ2-7,TRBD2,TRBV2,CASLSGRGSNEQYF,TGTGCCAGCCTTAGCGGGAGGGGAAGCAACGAGCAGTACTTC
.,TRBJ1-1,TRBD1,TRBV2,CASSDRQGAMAFF,TGTGCCAGCAGTGATCGACAGGGGGCGATGGCTTTCTTT
few,TRBJ1-6,.,TRBV30,CAWSVEQNSPLHF,TGTGCCTGGAGTGTAGAACAGAATTCACCCCTCCACTTT
once,TRBJ1-1,.,TRBV5-1,CASSLAQGRVLGTTEAFF,TGCGCCAGCAGCTTGGCCCAGGGTAGGGTACTGGGAACCACTGAAGCTTTCTTT
.,TRBJ2-1,.,TRBV2,CASSEVGQVGNEQFF,TGTGCCAGCAGTGAGGTGGGACAAGTAGGGAATGAGCAGTTCTTC
.,TRBJ2-3,TRBD2,TRBV11-3,CASSFGTSLSTDTQYF,TGTGCCAGCAGCTTCGGGACTAGCCTAAGCACAGATACGCAGTATTTT
.,TRBJ1-5,.,TRBV21-1,CASIVPGRRRSNQPQHF,TGTGCCAGCATCGTACCGGGACGGAGAAGGAGCAATCAGCCCCAGCATTTT
.,TRBJ2-1,.,TRBV7-2,CASSLVAAQFF,TGTGCCAGCAGCTTAGTCGCCGCCCAGTTCTTC
.,TRBJ2-7,TRBD1,TRBV2,CASSEGRTGGLGEQYF,TGTGCCAGCAGTGAAGGAAGGACAGGGGGCCTGGGAGAGCAGTACTTC
.,TRBJ2-6,.,TRBV5-6,CASSLTGTYSGANVLTF,TGTGCCAGCAGCTTGACAGGGACATACTCTGGGGCCAACGTCCTGACTTTC
.,TRBJ2-1,TRBD1,TRBV19,CASRMTGANEQFF,TGTGCCAGTAGGATGACAGGGGCCAATGAGCAGTTCTTC
.,TRBJ1-6,.,TRBV7-2,CASSLEPGSNSPLHF,TGTGCCAGCAGCTTAGAGCCAGGGAGTAATTCACCCCTCCACTTT
.,TRBJ2-1,TRBD2,TRBV9,CASSATSGTSGYNEQFF,TGTGCCAGCAGCGCAACCTCCGGGACTAGCGGATACAATGAGCAGTTCTTC
once,TRBJ2-5,.,TRBV5-1,CASTRDTQETQYF,TGCGCCAGCACCAGGGACACACAAGAGACCCAGTACTTC
.,TRBJ1-1,TRBD1,TRBV10-3,CAISPDRVNTEAFF,TGTGCCATCAGTCCGGACAGGGTTAACACTGAAGCTTTCTTT
.,TRBJ1-1,.,TRBV28,CASSRPGRAFF,TGTGCCAGCAGTCGCCCTGGTAGAGCTTTCTTT
.,TRBJ2-5,.,TRBV2,CASSASSETQYF,TGTGCCAGCAGTGCTAGTTCGGAGACCCAGTACTTC
once,TRBJ2-2,TRBD1,TRBV5-1,CASSPTGVVSGELFF,TGCGCCAGCAGCCCGACAGGGGTGGTAAGCGGGGAGCTGTTTTTT
.,TRBJ1-5,.,TRBV4-3,CASSQDLSVNQPQHF,TGCGCCAGCAGCCAAGACTTGTCAGTCAATCAGCCCCAGCATTTT